The sequence of this TCR beta chain was determined in a study of chemoradiotherapy in HPV16-positive cancers. Libraries were prepared by immunoSEQ multiplex PCR; TCRdb keeps only in-frame clonotypes and omits some of them. The sample yields 30,000 to 35,000 clones, around 80% seen once. Points on this clone: Its antigen is not identified.

Study conclusions and caveats: Functional assays defining HPV-specific T cells used only a couple of HPV16-positive patients. HPV-responsive T-cell expansion during chemoradiotherapy was linked to improved recurrence-free survival in HPV16-positive patients. Candidate HPV-specific clones and E7-related TCR motifs grew in tumor during treatment.

Sequenced here: blood, sampled from a patient who underwent chemoradiotherapy. The clonotype was recovered from a human donor with HPV-associated anogenital cancer.

CDR3 DNA: TGTGCCAGCAGCTTAGTGTCGGGGAAGGACACCGGGGAGCTGTTTTTT. Its translation: CASSLVSGKDTGELFF. This chain joins TRBV7-2 and TRBJ2-2, with D tentatively TRBD2 (5 bases). CDR1 and CDR2 (germline): SGHTA, FQGNSA. V was shortened by 1 base and J by 3 bases, with 12 bases between the two germline ends. This CDR3 comprises 16 residues.